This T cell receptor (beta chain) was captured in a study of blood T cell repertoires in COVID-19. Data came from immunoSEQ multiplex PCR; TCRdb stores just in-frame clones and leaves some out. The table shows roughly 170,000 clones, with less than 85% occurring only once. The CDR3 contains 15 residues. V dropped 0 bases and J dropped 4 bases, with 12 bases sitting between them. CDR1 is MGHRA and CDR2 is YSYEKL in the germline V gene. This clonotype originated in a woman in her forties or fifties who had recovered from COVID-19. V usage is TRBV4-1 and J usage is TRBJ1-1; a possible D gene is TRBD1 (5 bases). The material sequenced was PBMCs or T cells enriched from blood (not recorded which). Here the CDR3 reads CASSQDSLGVTEAFF. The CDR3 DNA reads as TGCGCCAGCAGCCAAGACTCATTAGGGGTCACTGAAGCTTTCTTT.